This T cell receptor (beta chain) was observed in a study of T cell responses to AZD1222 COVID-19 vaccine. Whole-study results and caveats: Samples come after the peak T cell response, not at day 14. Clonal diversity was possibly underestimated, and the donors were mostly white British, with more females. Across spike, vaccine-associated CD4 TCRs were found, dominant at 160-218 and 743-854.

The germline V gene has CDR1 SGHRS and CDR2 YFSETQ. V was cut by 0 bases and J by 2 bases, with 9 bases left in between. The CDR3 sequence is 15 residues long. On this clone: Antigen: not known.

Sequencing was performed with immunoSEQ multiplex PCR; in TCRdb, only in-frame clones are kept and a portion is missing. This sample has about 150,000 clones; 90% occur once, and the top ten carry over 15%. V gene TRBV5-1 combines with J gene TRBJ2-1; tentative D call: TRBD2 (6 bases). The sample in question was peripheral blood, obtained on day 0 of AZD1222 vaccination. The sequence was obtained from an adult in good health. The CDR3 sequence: CASSLGWGAYNEQFF. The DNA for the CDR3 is TGCGCCAGCAGCTTGGGCTGGGGGGCCTACAATGAGCAGTTCTTC.